Shown below are 10 T cell receptor beta chains from a single sample sequenced in a study of lung T cells in sarcoidosis with Löfgren's syndrome. From the reads, TCRdb called clonotypes with MiXCR, one entry per CDR3 protein. The table shows about 63,000 distinct CDR3 sequences, with approximately 21% occurring only once. The specimen sequenced was CD4+ T cells from PBMCs. The origin of the receptors is a human donor with sarcoidosis (Löfgren's syndrome or another form), or a control subject (not recorded which).

This clonotype appeared many times. V is TRBV15 and J is TRBJ1-1, with D uncertain. Trimming removed 0 bases from V and 1 base from J, with 6 bases in between. The CDR3 covers 14 residues. Germline V gives CDR1 LNHNV, CDR2 YYDKDF (reference sequence). The CDR3 DNA follows: TGTGCCACCAGCAGAGATCTGCAGAACACTGAAGCTTTCTTT. Residues: CATSRDLQNTEAFF.

Notes on this clonotype: The junction does not match germline at one end; this may be a read error. The V call is TRBV4-2, the J call TRBJ2-4, with D perhaps TRBD1 or TRBD2 (5 bases each). This CDR3 region has 16 residues. From germline, CDR1 is LGHNA and CDR2 YNFKEQ. CDR3 loop: CASNQDEGIAKNIQYF. CDR3 bases: TGTGCCAGCAACCAAGACGAGGGGATAGCCAAAAACATTCAGTACTTC.

The chain links TRBV5-4 to TRBJ2-5; unclear D gene. Germline V gene data show CDR1 as SGHNT and CDR2 as YYREEE (reference sequence). Trimming shortened V by 7 bases and J by 2 bases, and 12 bases separated the two germline ends. The CDR3 has 13 amino acids. DNA for the CDR3: TGTGCCAGCCCACACAGAGGACAAGAGACCCAGTACTTC. This sequence encodes CASPHRGQETQYF.

In its sample, this clonotype was seen a few times. The chain employs TRBV28 and TRBJ2-5; D is possibly TRBD2 (7 bases). CDR3 length: 17 amino acids. Trimming removed 5 bases at V and 7 bases at J, with 26 bases between. CDR1 and CDR2 from the germline V gene are MDHEN and SYDVKM. The CDR3 bases are TGTGCCAGCAGTAAAAACTCCTGGGTTGCGGGGGCGCCGACCCAGTACTTC. This codes for CASSKNSWVAGAPTQYF.

Ten or more counts support this clonotype. The V gene is TRBV6-1, the J gene TRBJ1-6; 9 bases match TRBD1. V dropped 6 bases and J dropped 8; count of bases not matched to a gene: 5. The CDR3 covers 14 residues. Germline V gives CDR1 MNHNS, CDR2 SASEGT. CDR3: CASSTGTGYSPLHF. DNA for the CDR3: TGTGCCAGCAGCACCGGGACAGGGTATTCACCCCTCCACTTT.

This clonotype showed up many times. The V call is TRBV2, the J call TRBJ1-1, with D uncertain. The CDR3 extends over 12 amino acids. Germline-derived CDR1 and CDR2 are SNHLY and FYNNEI. V lost 7 bases and J lost 0, with 6 bases in between. In DNA form, the CDR3 reads TGTGCCAGCAAGGGCCTGAACACTGAAGCTTTCTTT. It specifies CASKGLNTEAFF.

This clonotype has a count of ten or more. The chain links TRBV6-1 to TRBJ2-1; D is unclear. The germline V gene has CDR1 MNHNS and CDR2 SASEGT. V lost 7 bases to trimming and J lost 4 bases, with 14 bases between them. The CDR3 has 14 residues. CDR3 nucleotides: TGTGCCAGCAAAATGGGCGCCGGGTACAATGAGCAGTTCTTC. Encoded protein: CASKMGAGYNEQFF.

This clonotype has ten or more counts. The junction and the germline gene differ at one end; a read error may be behind it. The V gene is TRBV7-2, the J gene TRBJ2-2; D remains ambiguous. The CDR3 covers 15 residues. Germline CDR1 reads SGHTA; CDR2 reads FQGNSA. Here the CDR3 reads CASSPARANTRELFF. In nucleotides, the CDR3 is TGTGCCAGCAGCCCGGCACGTGCGAACACCAGGGAGCTGTTTTTT.

This clonotype was counted ten times or more. J is TRBJ2-5 and V is TRBV20-1; 8 positions agree with TRBD1. Trimming took 1 base from V and 4 from J; bases not matched to a gene: 2. Germline values: CDR1 DFQATT, CDR2 SNEGSKA (reference sequence). This CDR3 region has 13 residues. This chain's CDR3 is CSARGDRGETQYF. DNA of the CDR3: TGCAGTGCTAGAGGCGACAGGGGAGAGACCCAGTACTTC.

This clonotype was counted a few times. The chain carries TRBV20-1 and TRBJ2-3, with TRBD2 identical over 8 bases. The CDR3 length is 13 residues. The germline CDR1 and CDR2 sequences are DFQATT and SNEGSKA (reference sequence). Trimming cost V 6 bases and J 0 bases; bases outside gene matches: 2. The CDR3 spells CSAPGGSTDTQYF. The CDR3 nucleotides read TGCAGTGCCCCGGGGGGGAGCACAGATACGCAGTATTTT.